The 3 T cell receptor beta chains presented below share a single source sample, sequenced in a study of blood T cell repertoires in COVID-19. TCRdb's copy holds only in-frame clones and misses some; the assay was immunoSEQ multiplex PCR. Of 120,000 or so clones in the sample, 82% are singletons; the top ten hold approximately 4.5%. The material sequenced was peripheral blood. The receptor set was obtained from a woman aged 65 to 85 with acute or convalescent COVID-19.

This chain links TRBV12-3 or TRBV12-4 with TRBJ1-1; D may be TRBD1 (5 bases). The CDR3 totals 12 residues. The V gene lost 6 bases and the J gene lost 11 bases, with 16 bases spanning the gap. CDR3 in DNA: TGTGCCAGCAGCGGGGGACTATCGGGTGCTTTCTTT. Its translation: CASSGGLSGAFF.

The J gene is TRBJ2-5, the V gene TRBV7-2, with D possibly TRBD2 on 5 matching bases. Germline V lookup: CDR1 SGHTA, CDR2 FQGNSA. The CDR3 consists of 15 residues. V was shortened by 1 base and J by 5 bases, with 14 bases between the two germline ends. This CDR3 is CASSLGPSSRETQYF. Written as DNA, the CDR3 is TGTGCCAGCAGCTTAGGCCCGTCTAGCCGGGAGACCCAGTACTTC.

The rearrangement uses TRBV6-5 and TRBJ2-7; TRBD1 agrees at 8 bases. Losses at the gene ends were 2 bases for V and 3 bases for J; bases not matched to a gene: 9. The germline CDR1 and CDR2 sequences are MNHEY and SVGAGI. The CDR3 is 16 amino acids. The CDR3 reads CASSYIPGQGNYEQYF. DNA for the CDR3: TGTGCCAGCAGTTACATCCCCGGACAGGGAAACTACGAGCAGTACTTC.